These 3 T cell receptor beta chains originate from one sample sequenced in a study of shared clonotypes between healthy human individuals. Data came from immunoSEQ multiplex PCR; TCRdb stores just in-frame clones and leaves some out. The sample holds millions of clones, approximately 95% seen once. Specimen: naive CD4+ T cells from PBMCs. Subset defined: CD45RA+ positively selected. The receptor source for this set is a man between 18 and 29 years old in good health. Some clones in this sample may be carry-over from other donors' samples.

About this clone: The same CDR3 is also encoded by other DNA sequences in this sample. The rearrangement links TRBV5-1 to TRBJ2-7; 14 bases map to TRBD2. V dropped 4 bases and J dropped 4; count of bases not matched to a gene: 1. Germline V gene sequence: CDR1 SGHRS, CDR2 YFSETQ. There are 14 residues in the CDR3. Written as DNA, the CDR3 is TGCGCCAGCAGCGGGACTAGCGGGAGTTACGAGCAGTACTTC. It yields the protein CASSGTSGSYEQYF.

Only one count was recorded for this clone. The chain uses TRBV7-3 and TRBJ2-3; 12 positions agree with TRBD2. There are 17 residues in the CDR3. V was clipped by 1 base and J by 1 base; unmatched bases: 3. CDR1 and CDR2 from the germline V gene are SGHTA and FQGTGA. CDR3 coding DNA: TGTGCCAGCAGCTTAATGGCTAGCGGGAGGGGCACAGATACGCAGTATTTT. Translating gives CASSLMASGRGTDTQYF.

The gene calls are TRBV10-1 and TRBJ2-2; weak D call: TRBD2 (6 bases). CDR3 size: 15 residues. In germline, CDR1 is WNHNN, CDR2 SYGVQD (reference sequence). Trimming removed 3 bases at V and 2 bases at J, with 10 bases between. The CDR3 DNA is TGCGCCAGCAGTGATGGTAGCGGAAACACCGGGGAGCTGTTTTTT. It specifies CASSDGSGNTGELFF.